The clone carrying this T cell receptor beta chain was seen just once. V lost 6 bases and J lost 0, with 15 bases in between. The CDR3 has 15 residues. Germline V gene lookup returns CDR1 DFQATT and CDR2 SNEGSKA (reference sequence). The sample belongs to a study of patients and donors after allogeneic stem cell transplantation. Via MiXCR, TCRdb re-called the RT-PCR reads, giving one row per CDR3 protein. The table lists about 70,000 distinct CDR3 sequences, 26% of them singletons, with about 30% in the top ten. Sequencing input: blood, either unsorted or a sorted T cell fraction (not recorded which). V and J are TRBV20-1 and TRBJ1-3; the D gene is possibly TRBD1 (5 bases). The receptor was derived from a human donor who was either an allogeneic HSCT recipient or a stem cell or donor lymphocyte infusion donor (not recorded which). It is not recorded whose cells these are; they may come from a transplant donor. The CDR3 region is CSADDRGLSGNTIYF. The CDR3 coding sequence is TGCAGTGCAGACGACCGGGGACTCTCTGGAAACACCATATATTTT.